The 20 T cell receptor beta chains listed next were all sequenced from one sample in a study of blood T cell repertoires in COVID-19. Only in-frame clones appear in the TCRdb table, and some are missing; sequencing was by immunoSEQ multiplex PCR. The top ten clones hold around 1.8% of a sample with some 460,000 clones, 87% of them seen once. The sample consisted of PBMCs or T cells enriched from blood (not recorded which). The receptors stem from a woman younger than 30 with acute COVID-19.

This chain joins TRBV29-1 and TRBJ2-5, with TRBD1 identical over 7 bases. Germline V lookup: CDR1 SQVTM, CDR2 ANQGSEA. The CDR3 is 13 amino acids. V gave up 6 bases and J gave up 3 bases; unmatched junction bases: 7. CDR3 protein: CSVVDRVEETQYF. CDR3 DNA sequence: TGCAGCGTAGTTGACAGGGTCGAAGAGACCCAGTACTTC.

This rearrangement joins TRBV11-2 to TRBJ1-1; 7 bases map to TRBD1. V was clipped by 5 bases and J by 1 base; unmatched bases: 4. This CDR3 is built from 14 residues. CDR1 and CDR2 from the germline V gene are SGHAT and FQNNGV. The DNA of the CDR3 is TGTGCCAGCAGCCCTCGGACAGGGAACACTGAAGCTTTCTTT. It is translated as CASSPRTGNTEAFF. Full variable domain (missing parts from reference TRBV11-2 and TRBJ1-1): EAGVAQSPRYKIIEKRQSVAFWCNPISGHATLYWYQQILGQGPKLLIQFQNNGVVDDSQLPKDRFSAERLKGVDSTLKIQPAKLEDSAVYLCASSPRTGNTEAFFGQGTRLTVV.

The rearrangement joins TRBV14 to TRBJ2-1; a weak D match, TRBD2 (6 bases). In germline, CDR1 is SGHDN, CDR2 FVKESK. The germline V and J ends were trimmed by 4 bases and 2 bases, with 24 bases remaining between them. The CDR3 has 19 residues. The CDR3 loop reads CASSPRGSSGGRPYNEQFF. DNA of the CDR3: TGTGCCAGCAGCCCCCGAGGGAGTAGCGGCGGGCGGCCCTACAATGAGCAGTTCTTC.

The CDR3 reads CASSQERLAGGFPPHEQYF. The CDR3 DNA is TGCGCCAGCAGCCAAGAAAGACTAGCGGGAGGATTCCCCCCCCACGAGCAGTACTTC. V and J are TRBV4-1 and TRBJ2-7; 13 bases align to TRBD2. Germline trimming cut 0 bases from V and 5 bases from J; bases unmatched to any gene: 13. Germline V gives CDR1 MGHRA, CDR2 YSYEKL. This CDR3 is built from 19 residues.

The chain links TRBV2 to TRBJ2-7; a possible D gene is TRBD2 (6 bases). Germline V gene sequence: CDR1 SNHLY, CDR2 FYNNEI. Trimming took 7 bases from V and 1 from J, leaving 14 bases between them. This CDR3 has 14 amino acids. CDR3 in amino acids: CASKGTSGSYEQYF. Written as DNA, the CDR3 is TGTGCCAGCAAAGGGACTTCGGGTTCCTACGAGCAGTACTTC. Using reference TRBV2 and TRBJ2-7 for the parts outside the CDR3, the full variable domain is EPEVTQTPSHQVTQMGQEVILRCVPISNHLYFYWYRQILGQKVEFLVSFYNNEISEKSEIFDDQFSVERPDGSNFTLKIRSTKLEDSAMYFCASKGTSGSYEQYFGPGTRLTVT.

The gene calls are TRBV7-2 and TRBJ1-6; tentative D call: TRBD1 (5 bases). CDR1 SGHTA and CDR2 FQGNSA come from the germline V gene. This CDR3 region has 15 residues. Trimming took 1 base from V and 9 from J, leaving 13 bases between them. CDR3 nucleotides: TGTGCCAGCAGCTTAGTCAGGGCGGGGGGTTCACCCCTCCACTTT. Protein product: CASSLVRAGGSPLHF.

CDR3 nucleotides: TGCGCCAGCAGCCTCACCCTGGACACACCATGGCGAGGCTACACCTTC. Encoded protein: CASSLTLDTPWRGYTF. The chain couples TRBV5-1 to TRBJ1-2; a weak D match, TRBD1 (5 bases). Germline V gene lookup returns CDR1 SGHRS and CDR2 YFSETQ. CDR3 length: 16 residues. Trimming left V 4 bases short and J 8 bases short, with 24 bases between.

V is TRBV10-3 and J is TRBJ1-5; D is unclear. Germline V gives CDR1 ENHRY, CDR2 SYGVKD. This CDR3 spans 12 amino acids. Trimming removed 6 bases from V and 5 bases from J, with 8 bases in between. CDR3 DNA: TGTGCCATCAGCACAGTTGATCAGCCCCAGCATTTT. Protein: CAISTVDQPQHF.

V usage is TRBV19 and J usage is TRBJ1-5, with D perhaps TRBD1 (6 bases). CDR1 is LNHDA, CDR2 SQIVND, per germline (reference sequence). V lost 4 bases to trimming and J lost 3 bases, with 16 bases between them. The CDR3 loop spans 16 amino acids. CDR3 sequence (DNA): TGTGCCAGTAGTACCCCGGGGGGGCCGGACAATCAGCCCCAGCATTTT. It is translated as CASSTPGGPDNQPQHF.

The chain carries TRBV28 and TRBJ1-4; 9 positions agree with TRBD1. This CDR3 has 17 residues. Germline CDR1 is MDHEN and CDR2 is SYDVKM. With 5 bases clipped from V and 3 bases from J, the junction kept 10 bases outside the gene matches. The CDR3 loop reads CASSPKGTGRANEKLFF. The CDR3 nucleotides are TGTGCCAGCAGTCCAAAAGGGACAGGGAGGGCTAATGAAAAACTGTTTTTT.

The CDR3 bases are TGTGCCAGCTCACCGGGGGGGCGCCGGACCGGGGAGCTGTTTTTT. This codes for CASSPGGRRTGELFF. The chain has TRBV18 and TRBJ2-2, with D maybe TRBD2 (7 bases). Trimming took off 3 bases at V and 5 bases at J, with 13 bases between the two ends. The germline gives CDR1 KGHSH, CDR2 LQKENI. The CDR3 consists of 15 residues.

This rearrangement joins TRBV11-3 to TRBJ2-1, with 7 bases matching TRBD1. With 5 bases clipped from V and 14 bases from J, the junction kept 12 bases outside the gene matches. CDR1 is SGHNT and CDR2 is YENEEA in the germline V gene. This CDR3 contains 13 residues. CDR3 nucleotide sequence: TGTGCCAGCAGCCCGTCCCAGGGGGATATCAAGTTCTTC. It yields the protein CASSPSQGDIKFF.

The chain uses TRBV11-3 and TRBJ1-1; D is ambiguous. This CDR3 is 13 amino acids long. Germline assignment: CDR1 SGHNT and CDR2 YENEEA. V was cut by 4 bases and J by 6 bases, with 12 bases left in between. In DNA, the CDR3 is TGTGCCAGCAGCTCCGAATCGGGGTCTGAAGCTTTCTTT. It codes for CASSSESGSEAFF. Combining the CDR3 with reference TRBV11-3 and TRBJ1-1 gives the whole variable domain EAGVVQSPRYKIIEKKQPVAFWCNPISGHNTLYWYLQNLGQGPELLIRYENEEAVDDSQLPKDRFSAERLKGVDSTLKIQPAELGDSAVYLCASSSESGSEAFFGQGTRLTVV.

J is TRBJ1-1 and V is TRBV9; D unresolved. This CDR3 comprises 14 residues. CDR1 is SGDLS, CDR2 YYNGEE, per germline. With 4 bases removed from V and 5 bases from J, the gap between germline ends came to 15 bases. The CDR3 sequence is CASSLEVGGTEAFF. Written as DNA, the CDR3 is TGTGCCAGCAGCTTAGAGGTCGGAGGGACTGAAGCTTTCTTT.

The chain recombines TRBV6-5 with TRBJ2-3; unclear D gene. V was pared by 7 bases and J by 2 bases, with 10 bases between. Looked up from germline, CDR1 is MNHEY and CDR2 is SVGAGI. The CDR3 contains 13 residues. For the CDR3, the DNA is TGTGCCAGCAATGGGCCTAACACAGATACGCAGTATTTT. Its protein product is CASNGPNTDTQYF.

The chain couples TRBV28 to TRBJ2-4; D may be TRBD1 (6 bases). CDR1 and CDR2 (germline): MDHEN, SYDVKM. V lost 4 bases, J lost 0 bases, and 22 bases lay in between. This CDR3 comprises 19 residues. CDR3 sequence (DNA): TGTGCCAGCAGTTCTATGACAGGAAGTATTATACTAGCCAAAAACATTCAGTACTTC. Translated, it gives CASSSMTGSIILAKNIQYF.

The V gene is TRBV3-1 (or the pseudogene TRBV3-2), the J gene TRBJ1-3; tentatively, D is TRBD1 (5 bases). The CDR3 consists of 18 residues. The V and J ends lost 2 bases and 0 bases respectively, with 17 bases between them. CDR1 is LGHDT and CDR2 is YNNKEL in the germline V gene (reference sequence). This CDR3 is CASSQTYYRTSSGNTIYF. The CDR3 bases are TGTGCCAGCAGCCAAACATACTACAGGACCAGCTCTGGAAACACCATATATTTT.

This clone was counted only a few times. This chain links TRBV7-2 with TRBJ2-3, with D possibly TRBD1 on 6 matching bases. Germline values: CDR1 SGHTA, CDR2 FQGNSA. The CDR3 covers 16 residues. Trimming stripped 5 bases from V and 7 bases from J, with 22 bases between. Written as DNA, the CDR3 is TGTGCCAGCAGCCTGCCACGGGACACCCTTTTACATACGCAGTATTTT. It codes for CASSLPRDTLLHTQYF.

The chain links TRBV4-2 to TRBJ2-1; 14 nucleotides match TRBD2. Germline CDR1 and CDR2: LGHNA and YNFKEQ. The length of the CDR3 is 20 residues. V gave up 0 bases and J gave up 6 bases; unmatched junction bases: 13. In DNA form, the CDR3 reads TGTGCCAGCAGCCAAGATTCGGGGAGACTAGCGGGGGGGCGGTTCAATGAGCAGTTCTTC. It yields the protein CASSQDSGRLAGGRFNEQFF.

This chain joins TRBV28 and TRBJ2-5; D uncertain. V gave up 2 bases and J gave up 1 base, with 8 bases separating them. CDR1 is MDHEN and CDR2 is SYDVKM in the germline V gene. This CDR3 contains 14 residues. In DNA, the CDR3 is TGTGCCAGCAGTTTAGAGCTAACCCAAGAGACCCAGTACTTC. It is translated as CASSLELTQETQYF.